One sample yielded the 12 T cell receptor beta chains listed below, sequenced in a study of early T cells in non-severe SARS-CoV-2 infection. Via MiXCR, TCRdb re-called the 5' RACE reads, giving one row per CDR3 protein. The sample carries roughly 63,000 distinct CDR3 sequences, around 13% recorded once. The sequences come from whole blood, collected at baseline. The origin of the receptors is an adult who was a healthcare worker with PCR-confirmed SARS-CoV-2 infection or an uninfected control (not recorded which). The donor label of this sample is uncertain.

This clonotype has a count of ten or more. The chain recombines TRBV2 with TRBJ2-6, with 7 bases fitting TRBD1. Germline assignment: CDR1 SNHLY and CDR2 FYNNEI. The trim removed 6 bases at V and 4 bases at J, leaving 21 bases unmatched. This CDR3 is 20 amino acids long. Here the CDR3 reads CASRRPGGTSNLLGANVLTF. The CDR3 DNA follows: TGTGCCAGCAGAAGACCAGGGGGTACTTCGAATCTCTTAGGGGCCAACGTCCTGACTTTC. The entire variable domain, with the rest obtained from reference TRBV2 and TRBJ2-6, is as follows: EPEVTQTPSHQVTQMGQEVILRCVPISNHLYFYWYRQILGQKVEFLVSFYNNEISEKSEIFDDQFSVERPDGSNFTLKIRSTKLEDSAMYFCASRRPGGTSNLLGANVLTFGAGSRLTVL.

The CDR3 nucleotides read TGTGCCAGCCGATTACAGGGCCGCGATGGCTACACCTTC. Amino acid sequence: CASRLQGRDGYTF. This rearrangement joins TRBV2 to TRBJ1-2; D possibly corresponds to TRBD1 (6 bases). V was trimmed by 8 bases and J by 6 bases, leaving 16 bases between them. The CDR3 consists of 13 residues. Germline CDR1 and CDR2: SNHLY and FYNNEI.

The chain has TRBV18 and TRBJ2-1, with a tentative D call TRBD1 (7 bases). CDR3 size: 15 residues. Per the germline V gene, CDR1 is KGHSH and CDR2 is LQKENI. The ends were cut back, 0 bases at V and 6 bases at J, with 12 bases in the middle. The CDR3 DNA is TGTGCCAGCTCACCACCGGGCAGGGGGGCCAATGAGCAGTTCTTC. Translation: CASSPPGRGANEQFF.

This clonotype came up a few times. The chain links TRBV5-1 to TRBJ1-1; D is perhaps TRBD1 (5 bases). The germline gives CDR1 SGHRS, CDR2 YFSETQ. V was cut by 7 bases and J by 3 bases, with 16 bases left in between. This CDR3 has 14 amino acids. The CDR3 region is CASSIQGGDTEAFF. For the CDR3, the DNA is TGCGCCAGCTCAATCCAGGGCGGTGACACTGAAGCTTTCTTT.

V usage is TRBV2 and J usage is TRBJ2-2, with TRBD2 matching 11 bases. V shed 7 bases and J 3 bases; nucleotides not matched to a gene: 7. The V gene's germline CDR1 is SNHLY and CDR2 FYNNEI. The CDR3 sequence is 16 residues long. CDR3 residues: CASNKLAGDYTGELFF. DNA for the CDR3: TGTGCCAGCAACAAACTAGCGGGGGATTACACCGGGGAGCTGTTTTTT.

The genes are TRBV6-1 and TRBJ1-5; D may be TRBD1 (5 bases). CDR1 MNHNS and CDR2 SASEGT come from the germline V gene. The length of the CDR3 is 15 residues. Trimming pared 6 bases from V and 3 bases from J, leaving 15 bases between. CDR3 loop: CASSARGDYNQPQHF. CDR3 bases: TGTGCCAGCAGCGCGAGGGGAGATTACAATCAGCCCCAGCATTTT.

This clonotype was detected a few times. V and J are TRBV7-8 and TRBJ2-6, with D tentatively TRBD2 (5 bases). The CDR3 runs to 16 residues. Germline values: CDR1 SGHVS, CDR2 FQNEAQ. V was clipped by 5 bases and J by 0 bases, with 11 bases between them. The CDR3 coding sequence is TGTGCCAGCAGCACAGCGGCAGACTCTGGGGCCAACGTCCTGACTTTC. Encoded protein: CASSTAADSGANVLTF.

The chain couples TRBV6-1 to TRBJ1-5; 7 bases match TRBD1. The V gene's germline CDR1 is MNHNS and CDR2 SASEGT. J gave up 2 bases and V 4 bases, and 5 bases lay outside the gene matches. This CDR3 has 15 residues. The CDR3 reads CASSATDRGNQPQHF. CDR3 DNA sequence: TGTGCCAGCAGTGCAACCGACAGGGGCAATCAGCCCCAGCATTTT.

This clonotype was picked up many times. V is TRBV29-1 and J is TRBJ2-1, with a tentative D call TRBD1 (5 bases). Germline CDR1 and CDR2: SQVTM and ANQGSEA. The CDR3 totals 13 residues. The V end lost 6 bases, the J end lost 5 bases, and 14 bases lay between the germline ends. The CDR3 nucleotides read TGCAGCGTCGATAGACAGATTAACAATGAGCAGTTCTTC. The encoded protein is CSVDRQINNEQFF.

This rearrangement joins TRBV10-2 to TRBJ1-1; D remains ambiguous. Trimming pared 2 bases from V and 1 base from J, leaving 11 bases between. The CDR3 runs to 15 residues. Looked up from germline, CDR1 is WSHSY and CDR2 is SAAADI. CDR3 bases: TGCGCCAGCAGTGAGATAAAGGGAAAGAACACTGAAGCTTTCTTT. Its translation is CASSEIKGKNTEAFF.

Only one count was recorded for this clonotype. The chain employs TRBV29-1 and TRBJ2-2, with D perhaps matching TRBD2 (5 bases). The length of the CDR3 is 16 residues. CDR1 is SQVTM, CDR2 ANQGSEA, per germline. V was clipped by 2 bases and J by 1 base, with 14 bases between them. CDR3 nucleotides: TGCAGCGTTGAAAATTATCGGGGATTGAACACCGGGGAGCTGTTTTTT. Translation gives CSVENYRGLNTGELFF.

The CDR3: CSARTGTTYGYTF. The DNA of the CDR3 is TGCAGTGCTAGAACCGGGACGACATATGGCTACACCTTC. This chain connects TRBV20-1 to TRBJ1-2; maybe TRBD1 (5 bases). CDR3 length: 13 amino acids. The germline V and J ends were trimmed by 2 bases and 5 bases, with 12 bases remaining between them. CDR1 and CDR2 (germline): DFQATT, SNEGSKA (reference sequence).